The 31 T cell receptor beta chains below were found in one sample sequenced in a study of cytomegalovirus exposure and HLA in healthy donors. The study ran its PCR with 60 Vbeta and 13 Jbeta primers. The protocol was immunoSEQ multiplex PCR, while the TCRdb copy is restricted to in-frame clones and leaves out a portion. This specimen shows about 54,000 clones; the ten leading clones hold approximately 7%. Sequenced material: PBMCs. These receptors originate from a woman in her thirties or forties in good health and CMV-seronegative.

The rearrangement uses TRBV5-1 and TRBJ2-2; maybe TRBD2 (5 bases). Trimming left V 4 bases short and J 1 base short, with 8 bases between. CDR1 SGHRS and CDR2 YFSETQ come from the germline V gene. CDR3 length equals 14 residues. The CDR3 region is CASSPGLNTGELFF. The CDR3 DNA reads TGCGCCAGCAGCCCGGGGTTGAACACCGGGGAGCTGTTTTTT.

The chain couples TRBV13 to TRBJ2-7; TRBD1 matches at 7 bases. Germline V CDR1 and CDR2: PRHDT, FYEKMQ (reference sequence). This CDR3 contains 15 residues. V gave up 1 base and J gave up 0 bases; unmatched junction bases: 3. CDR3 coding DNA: TGTGCCAGCAGCTTAGACGGGACAGTCTCCTACGAGCAGTACTTC. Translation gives CASSLDGTVSYEQYF. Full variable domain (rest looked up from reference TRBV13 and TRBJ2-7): AAGVIQSPRHLIKEKRETATLKCYPIPRHDTVYWYQQGPGQDPQFLISFYEKMQSDKGSIPDRFSAQQFSDYHSELNMSSLELGDSALYFCASSLDGTVSYEQYFGPGTRLTVT.

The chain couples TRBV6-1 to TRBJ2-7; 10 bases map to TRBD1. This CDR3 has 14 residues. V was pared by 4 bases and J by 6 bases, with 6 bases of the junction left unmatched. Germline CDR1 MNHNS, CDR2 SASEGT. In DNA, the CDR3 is TGTGCCAGCAGTGTGACCGGGACAGGGGTCGAGCAGTACTTC. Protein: CASSVTGTGVEQYF.

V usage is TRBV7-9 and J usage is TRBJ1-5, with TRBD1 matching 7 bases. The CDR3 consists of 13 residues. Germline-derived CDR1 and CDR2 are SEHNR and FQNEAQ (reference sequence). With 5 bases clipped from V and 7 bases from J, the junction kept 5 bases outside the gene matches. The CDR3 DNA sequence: TGTGCCAGCAGCACAGGGGATGGCCAGCCCCAGCATTTT. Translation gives CASSTGDGQPQHF.

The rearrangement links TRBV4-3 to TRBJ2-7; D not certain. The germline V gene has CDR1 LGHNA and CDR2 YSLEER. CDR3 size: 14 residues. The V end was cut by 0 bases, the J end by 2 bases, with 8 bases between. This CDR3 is CASSQESGTYEQYF. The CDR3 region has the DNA TGCGCCAGCAGCCAAGAATCAGGAACCTACGAGCAGTACTTC.

DNA of the CDR3: TGTGCCAGCAGCTCGGACAGGGGGAGGACCGGGGAGCTGTTTTTT. Encoded protein: CASSSDRGRTGELFF. This chain uses TRBV11-2 with TRBJ2-2, with 10 bases matching TRBD1. The CDR3 covers 15 residues. V lost 4 bases and J lost 5; bases outside the gene matches: 4. Germline V gene data show CDR1 as SGHAT and CDR2 as FQNNGV.

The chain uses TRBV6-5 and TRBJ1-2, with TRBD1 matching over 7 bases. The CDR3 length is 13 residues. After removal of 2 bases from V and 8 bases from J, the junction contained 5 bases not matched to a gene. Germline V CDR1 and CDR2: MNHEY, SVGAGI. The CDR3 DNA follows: TGTGCCAGCAGTTACGGCAGGGGGTTAGGCTACACCTTC. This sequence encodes CASSYGRGLGYTF.

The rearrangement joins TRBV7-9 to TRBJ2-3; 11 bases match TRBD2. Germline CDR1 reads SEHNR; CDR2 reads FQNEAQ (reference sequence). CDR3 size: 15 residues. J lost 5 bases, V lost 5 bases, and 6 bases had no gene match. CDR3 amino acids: CASSLIAGGQDTQYF. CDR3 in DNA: TGTGCCAGCAGCCTTATAGCGGGGGGGCAAGATACGCAGTATTTT.

The CDR3 here is CASSYVRGDTEAFF. DNA for the CDR3: TGTGCCAGCAGTTATGTTCGCGGGGACACTGAAGCTTTCTTT. V and J are TRBV6-1 and TRBJ1-1; D is ambiguous. The V gene's germline CDR1 is MNHNS and CDR2 SASEGT. The CDR3 loop spans 14 amino acids. Between the trimmed V and J ends, which lost 5 bases and 3 bases, there was a span of 13 bases.

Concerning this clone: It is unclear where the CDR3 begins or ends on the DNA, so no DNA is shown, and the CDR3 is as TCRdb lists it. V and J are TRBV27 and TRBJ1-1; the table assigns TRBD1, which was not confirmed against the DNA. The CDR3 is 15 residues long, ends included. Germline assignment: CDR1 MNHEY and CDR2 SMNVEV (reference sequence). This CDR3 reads CASSTSTTGGTEAFF.

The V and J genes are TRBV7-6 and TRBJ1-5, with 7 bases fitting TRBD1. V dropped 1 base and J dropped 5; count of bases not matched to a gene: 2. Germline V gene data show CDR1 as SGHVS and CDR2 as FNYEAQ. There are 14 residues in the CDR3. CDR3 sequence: CASSLGRGDQPQHF. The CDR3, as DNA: TGTGCCAGCAGCTTAGGCAGGGGGGATCAGCCCCAGCATTTT.

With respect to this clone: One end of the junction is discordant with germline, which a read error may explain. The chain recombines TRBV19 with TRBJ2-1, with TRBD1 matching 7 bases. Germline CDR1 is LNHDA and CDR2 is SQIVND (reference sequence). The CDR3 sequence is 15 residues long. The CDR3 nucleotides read TGTGCCAGTAGGGTGACAGGGTCCTCCAACAATGAGCAGTTCTTC. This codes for CASRVTGSSNNEQFF.

The CDR3: CASSFGQGGVAYEQYF. The CDR3 DNA reads TGCGCCAGCAGCTTTGGACAGGGGGGTGTTGCCTACGAGCAGTACTTC. The chain recombines TRBV5-1 with TRBJ2-7; 10 bases map to TRBD1. V trimming: 2 bases; J trimming: 2 bases; junction bases outside the gene matches: 7. The CDR3 is made up of 16 amino acids. Germline lookup yields CDR1 SGHRS and CDR2 YFSETQ.

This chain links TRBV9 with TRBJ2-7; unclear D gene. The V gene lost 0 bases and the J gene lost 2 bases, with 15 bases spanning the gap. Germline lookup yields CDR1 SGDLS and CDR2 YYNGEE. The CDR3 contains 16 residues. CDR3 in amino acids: CASSVVESTPTYEQYF. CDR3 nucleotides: TGTGCCAGCAGCGTAGTTGAGTCGACACCCACCTACGAGCAGTACTTC.

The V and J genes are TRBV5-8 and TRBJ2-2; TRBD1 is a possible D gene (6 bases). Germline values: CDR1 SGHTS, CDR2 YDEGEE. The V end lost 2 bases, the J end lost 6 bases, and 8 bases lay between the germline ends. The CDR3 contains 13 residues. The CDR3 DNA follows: TGTGCCAGCAGCTTAAACAGGGCCGGGGAGCTGTTTTTT. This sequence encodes CASSLNRAGELFF.

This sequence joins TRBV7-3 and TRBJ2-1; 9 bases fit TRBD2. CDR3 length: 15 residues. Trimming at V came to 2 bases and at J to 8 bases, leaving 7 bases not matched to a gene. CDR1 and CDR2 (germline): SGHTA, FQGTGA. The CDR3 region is CASSLAGGPVYEQFF. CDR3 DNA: TGTGCCAGCAGCTTAGCGGGAGGGCCAGTCTATGAGCAGTTCTTC.

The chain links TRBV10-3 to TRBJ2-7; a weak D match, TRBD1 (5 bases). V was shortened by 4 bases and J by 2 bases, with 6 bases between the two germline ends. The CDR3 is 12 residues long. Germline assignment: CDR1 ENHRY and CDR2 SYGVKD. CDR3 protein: CAISVTAYEQYF. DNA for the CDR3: TGTGCCATCAGTGTGACAGCCTACGAGCAGTACTTC.

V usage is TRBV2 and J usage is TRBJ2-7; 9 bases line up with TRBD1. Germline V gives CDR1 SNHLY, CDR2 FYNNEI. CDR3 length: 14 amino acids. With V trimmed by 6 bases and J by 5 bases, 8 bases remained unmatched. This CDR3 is CASSLPRQGDEQYF. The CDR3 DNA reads TGTGCCAGCAGCCTCCCGAGACAGGGGGACGAGCAGTACTTC.

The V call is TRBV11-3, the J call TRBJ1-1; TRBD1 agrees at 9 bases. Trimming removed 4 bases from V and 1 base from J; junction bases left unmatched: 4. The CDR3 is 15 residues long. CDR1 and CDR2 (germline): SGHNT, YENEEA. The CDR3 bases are TGTGCCAGCAGCTCACGGACAGGGGAGAACACTGAAGCTTTCTTT. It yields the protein CASSSRTGENTEAFF.

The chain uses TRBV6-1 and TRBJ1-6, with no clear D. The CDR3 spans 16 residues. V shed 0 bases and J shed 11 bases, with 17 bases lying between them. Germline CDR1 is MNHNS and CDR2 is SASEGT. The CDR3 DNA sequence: TGTGCCAGCAGTGAAGCCTCGGCGCCCGGGGAGACACCCCTCCACTTT. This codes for CASSEASAPGETPLHF.

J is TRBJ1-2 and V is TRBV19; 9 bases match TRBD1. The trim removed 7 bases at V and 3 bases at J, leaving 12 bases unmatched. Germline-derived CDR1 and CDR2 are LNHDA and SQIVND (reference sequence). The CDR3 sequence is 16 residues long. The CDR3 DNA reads TGTGCCAGTACCGTTGACACAGGGGGCACCTACTATGGCTACACCTTC. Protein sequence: CASTVDTGGTYYGYTF.

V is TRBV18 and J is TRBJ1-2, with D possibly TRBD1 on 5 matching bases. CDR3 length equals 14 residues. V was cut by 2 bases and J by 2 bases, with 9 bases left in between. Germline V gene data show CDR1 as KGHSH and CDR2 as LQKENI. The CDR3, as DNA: TGTGCCAGCTCACCAGGGGGGAGGAACTATGGCTACACCTTC. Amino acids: CASSPGGRNYGYTF.

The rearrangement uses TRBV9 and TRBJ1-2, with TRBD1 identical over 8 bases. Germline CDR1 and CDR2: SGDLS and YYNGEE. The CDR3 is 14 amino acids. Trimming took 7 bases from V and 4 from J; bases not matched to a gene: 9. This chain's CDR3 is CASQRDRSSYGYTF. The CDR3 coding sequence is TGTGCCAGCCAGCGGGACAGGAGCTCCTATGGCTACACCTTC. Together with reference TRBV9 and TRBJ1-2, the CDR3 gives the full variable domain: DSGVTQTPKHLITATGQRVTLRCSPRSGDLSVYWYQQSLDQGLQFLIQYYNGEERAKGNILERFSAQQFPDLHSELNLSSLELGDSALYFCASQRDRSSYGYTFGSGTRLTVV.

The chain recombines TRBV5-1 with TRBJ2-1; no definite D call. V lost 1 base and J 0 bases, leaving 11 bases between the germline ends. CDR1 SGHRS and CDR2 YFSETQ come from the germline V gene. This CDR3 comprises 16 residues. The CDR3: CASSLLQRISYNEQFF. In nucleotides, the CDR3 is TGCGCCAGCAGCTTGTTGCAGCGCATCTCCTACAATGAGCAGTTCTTC.

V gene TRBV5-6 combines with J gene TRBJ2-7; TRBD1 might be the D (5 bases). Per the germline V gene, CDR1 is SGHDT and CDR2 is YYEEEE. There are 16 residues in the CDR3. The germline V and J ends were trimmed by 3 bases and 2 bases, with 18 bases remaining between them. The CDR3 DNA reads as TGTGCCAGCAGCTCCCGAGGTCAGGGTCATCCCTACGAGCAGTACTTC. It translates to CASSSRGQGHPYEQYF. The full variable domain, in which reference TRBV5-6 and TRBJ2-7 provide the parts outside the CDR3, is DAGVTQSPTHLIKTRGQQVTLRCSPKSGHDTVSWYQQALGQGPQFIFQYYEEEERQRGNFPDRFSGHQFPNYSSELNVNALLLGDSALYLCASSSRGQGHPYEQYFGPGTRLTVT.

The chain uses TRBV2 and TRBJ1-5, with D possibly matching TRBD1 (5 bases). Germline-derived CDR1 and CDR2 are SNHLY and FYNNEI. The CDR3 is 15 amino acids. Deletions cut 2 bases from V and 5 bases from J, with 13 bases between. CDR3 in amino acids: CASSESTPQDQPQHF. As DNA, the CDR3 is TGTGCCAGCAGTGAATCGACTCCACAGGATCAGCCCCAGCATTTT.

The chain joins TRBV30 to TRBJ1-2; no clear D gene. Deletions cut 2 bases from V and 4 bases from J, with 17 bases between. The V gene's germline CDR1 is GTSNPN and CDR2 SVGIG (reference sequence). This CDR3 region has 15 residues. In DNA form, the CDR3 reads TGTGCCTGGAGTCCCCCGCGGTCCCTTCTCTATGGCTACACCTTC. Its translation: CAWSPPRSLLYGYTF.

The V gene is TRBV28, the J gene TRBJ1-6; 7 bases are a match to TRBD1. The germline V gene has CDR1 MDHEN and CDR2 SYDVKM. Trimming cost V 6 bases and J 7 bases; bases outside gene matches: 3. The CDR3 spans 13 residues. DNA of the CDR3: TGTGCCAGCAGACCGGGACAGAATTCACCCCTCCACTTT. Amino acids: CASRPGQNSPLHF.

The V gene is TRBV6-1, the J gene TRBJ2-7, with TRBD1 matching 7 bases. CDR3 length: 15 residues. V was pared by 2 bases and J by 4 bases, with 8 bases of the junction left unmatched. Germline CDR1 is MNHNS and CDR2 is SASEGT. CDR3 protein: CASSEMPGGLYEQYF. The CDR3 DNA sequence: TGTGCCAGCAGTGAAATGCCAGGGGGATTATACGAGCAGTACTTC.

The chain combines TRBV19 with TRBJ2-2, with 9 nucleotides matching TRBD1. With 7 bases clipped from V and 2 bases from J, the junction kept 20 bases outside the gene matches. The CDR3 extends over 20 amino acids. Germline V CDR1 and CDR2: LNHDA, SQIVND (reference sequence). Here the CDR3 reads CASNSNRDRVSLSNTGELFF. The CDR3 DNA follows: TGTGCCAGTAATTCAAACCGGGACAGGGTATCACTATCCAACACCGGGGAGCTGTTTTTT.

The CDR3 DNA is TGCGCCAGCAGCTTAGGACAGAACTATGGCTACACCTTC. As protein: CASSLGQNYGYTF. The chain combines TRBV5-1 with TRBJ1-2; weak D call: TRBD1 (6 bases). The CDR3 runs to 13 residues. Germline V CDR1 and CDR2: SGHRS, YFSETQ. V dropped 2 bases and J dropped 2 bases, with 7 bases sitting between them. Looking up the rest from reference TRBV5-1 and TRBJ1-2 gives the full variable domain: KAGVTQTPRYLIKTRGQQVTLSCSPISGHRSVSWYQQTPGQGLQFLFEYFSETQRNKGNFPGRFSGRQFSNSRSEMNVSTLELGDSALYLCASSLGQNYGYTFGSGTRLTVV.